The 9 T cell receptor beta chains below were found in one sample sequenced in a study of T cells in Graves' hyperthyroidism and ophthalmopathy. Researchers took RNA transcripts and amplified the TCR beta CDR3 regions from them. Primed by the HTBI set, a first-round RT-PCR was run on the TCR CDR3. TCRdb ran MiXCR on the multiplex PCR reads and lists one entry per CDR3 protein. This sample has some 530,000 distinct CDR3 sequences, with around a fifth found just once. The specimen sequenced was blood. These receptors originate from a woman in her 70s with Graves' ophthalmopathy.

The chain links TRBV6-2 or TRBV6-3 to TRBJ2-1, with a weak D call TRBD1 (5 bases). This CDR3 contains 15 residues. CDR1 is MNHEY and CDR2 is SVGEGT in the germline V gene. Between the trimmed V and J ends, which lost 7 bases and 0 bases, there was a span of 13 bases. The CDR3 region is CASNHRIGSYNEQFF. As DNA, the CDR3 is TGTGCCAGCAACCACAGGATAGGCTCCTACAATGAGCAGTTCTTC.

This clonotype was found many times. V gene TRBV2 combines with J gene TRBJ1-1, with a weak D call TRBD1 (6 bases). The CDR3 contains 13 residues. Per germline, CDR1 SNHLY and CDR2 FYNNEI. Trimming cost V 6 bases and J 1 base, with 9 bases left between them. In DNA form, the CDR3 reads TGTGCCAGCAGCATGGACAGGAACACTGAAGCTTTCTTT. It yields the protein CASSMDRNTEAFF. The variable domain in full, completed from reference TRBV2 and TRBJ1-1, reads EPEVTQTPSHQVTQMGQEVILRCVPISNHLYFYWYRQILGQKVEFLVSFYNNEISEKSEIFDDQFSVERPDGSNFTLKIRSTKLEDSAMYFCASSMDRNTEAFFGQGTRLTVV.

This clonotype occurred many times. The chain's CDR3 is CASSLAGGMKSYGYTF. The CDR3 DNA sequence: TGTGCCAGCAGTTTAGCAGGGGGCATGAAGAGCTATGGCTACACCTTC. This chain joins TRBV12-3 or TRBV12-4 and TRBJ1-2; 7 nucleotides agree with TRBD1. J lost 4 bases, V lost 0 bases, and 8 bases had no gene match. The CDR3 has 16 residues.

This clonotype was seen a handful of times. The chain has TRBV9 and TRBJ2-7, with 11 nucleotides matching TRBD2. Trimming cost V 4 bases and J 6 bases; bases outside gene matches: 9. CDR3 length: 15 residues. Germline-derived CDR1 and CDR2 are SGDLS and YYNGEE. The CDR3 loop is CASSLRTSGPFEQYF. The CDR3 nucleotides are TGTGCCAGCAGCCTTCGGACTAGCGGGCCCTTCGAGCAGTACTTC.

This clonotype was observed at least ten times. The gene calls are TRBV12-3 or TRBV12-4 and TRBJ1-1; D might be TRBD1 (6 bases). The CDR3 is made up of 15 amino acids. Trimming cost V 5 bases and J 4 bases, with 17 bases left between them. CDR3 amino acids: CASSVQQGLGTEAFF. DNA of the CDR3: TGTGCCAGCAGTGTACAACAGGGTTTAGGCACTGAAGCTTTCTTT.

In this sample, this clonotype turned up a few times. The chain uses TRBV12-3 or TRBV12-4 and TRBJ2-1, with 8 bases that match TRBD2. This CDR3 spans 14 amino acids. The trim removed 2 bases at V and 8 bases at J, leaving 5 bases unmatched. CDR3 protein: CASSLRGGVDEQFF. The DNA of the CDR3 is TGTGCCAGCAGTTTACGGGGGGGGGTCGATGAGCAGTTCTTC.

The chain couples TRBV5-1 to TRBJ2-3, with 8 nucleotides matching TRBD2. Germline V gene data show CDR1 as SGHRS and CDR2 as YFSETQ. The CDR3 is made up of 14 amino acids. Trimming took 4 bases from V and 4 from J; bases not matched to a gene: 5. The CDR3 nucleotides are TGCGCCAGCAGCACCGGGACTAGTGCAGATACGCAGTATTTT. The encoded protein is CASSTGTSADTQYF.

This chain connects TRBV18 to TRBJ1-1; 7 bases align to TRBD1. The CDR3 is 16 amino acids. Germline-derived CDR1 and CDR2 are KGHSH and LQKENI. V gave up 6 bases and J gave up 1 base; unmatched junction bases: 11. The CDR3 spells CASSSGGGQENTEAFF. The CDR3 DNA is TGTGCCAGCTCCTCCGGGGGAGGACAGGAGAACACTGAAGCTTTCTTT.

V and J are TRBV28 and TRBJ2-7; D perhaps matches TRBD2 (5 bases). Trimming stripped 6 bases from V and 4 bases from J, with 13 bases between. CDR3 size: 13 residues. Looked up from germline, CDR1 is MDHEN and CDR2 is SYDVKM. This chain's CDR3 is CASRLGRQYEQYF. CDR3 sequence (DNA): TGTGCCAGCAGACTAGGGCGGCAGTACGAGCAGTACTTC.